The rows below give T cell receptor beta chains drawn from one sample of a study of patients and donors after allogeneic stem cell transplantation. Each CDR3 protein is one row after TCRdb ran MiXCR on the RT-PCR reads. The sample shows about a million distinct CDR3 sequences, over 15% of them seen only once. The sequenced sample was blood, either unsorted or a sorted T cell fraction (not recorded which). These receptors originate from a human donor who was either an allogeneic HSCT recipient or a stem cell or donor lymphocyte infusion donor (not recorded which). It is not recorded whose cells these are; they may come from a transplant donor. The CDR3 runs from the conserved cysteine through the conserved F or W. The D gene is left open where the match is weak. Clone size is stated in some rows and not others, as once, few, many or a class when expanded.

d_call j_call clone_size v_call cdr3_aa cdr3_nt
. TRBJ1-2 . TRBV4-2 CASSQASDRCYTF TGTGCCAGCAGCCAAGCCAGTGACAGGTGCTACACCTTC
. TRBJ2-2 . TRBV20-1 CSASDQTGELFF TGCAGTGCTAGCGATCAAACCGGGGAGCTGTTTTTT
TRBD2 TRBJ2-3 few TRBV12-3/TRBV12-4 CASSPGRGAADTQYF TGTGCCAGCAGTCCTGGGCGGGGGGCGGCAGATACGCAGTATTTT
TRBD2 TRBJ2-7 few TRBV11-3 CASSPPGLDAYEQYF TGTGCCAGCAGCCCCCCTGGACTAGACGCCTACGAGCAGTACTTC
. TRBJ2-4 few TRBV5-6 CATNAAPGPIQYF TGTGCCACCAACGCGGCCCCGGGTCCCATTCAGTACTTC
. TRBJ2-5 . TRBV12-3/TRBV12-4 CASRTDRTAQETQYF TGTGCCAGCAGAACGGACCGGACGGCGCAGGAGACCCAGTACTTC
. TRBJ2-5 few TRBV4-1 CASSHSRDKSQETQYF TGCGCCAGCAGCCACTCCCGGGACAAGAGCCAAGAGACCCAGTACTTC
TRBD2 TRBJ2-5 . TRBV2 CASSEEASGQETQYF TGTGCCAGCAGTGAAGAAGCTAGCGGGCAAGAGACCCAGTACTTC
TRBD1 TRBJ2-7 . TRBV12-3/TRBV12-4 CASSFRDRRNPYEQYF TGTGCCAGCAGTTTTCGGGACAGGAGGAATCCCTACGAGCAGTACTTC
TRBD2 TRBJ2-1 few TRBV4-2 CASSQASGSTYEQFF TGTGCCAGCAGCCAAGCTAGCGGGAGTACGTATGAGCAGTTCTTC
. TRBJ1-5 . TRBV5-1 CASSIWGESDQPQHF TGCGCCAGCAGCATTTGGGGGGAATCGGATCAGCCCCAGCATTTT
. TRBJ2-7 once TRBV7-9 CVSSFTRTLQGGDEQYF TGTGTCAGCAGCTTTACTCGGACACTGCAAGGTGGCGACGAGCAGTACTTC
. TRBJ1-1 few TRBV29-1 CSVDGLLNTEAFF TGCAGCGTTGACGGACTCTTGAACACTGAAGCTTTCTTT
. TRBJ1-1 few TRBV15 CATSRDWTEAFF TGTGCCACCAGCAGAGATTGGACTGAAGCTTTCTTT
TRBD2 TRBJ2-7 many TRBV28 CASSLQGGSYEQYF TGTGCCAGCAGTTTACAGGGAGGGTCCTACGAGCAGTACTTC
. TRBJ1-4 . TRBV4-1 CASSPHSGTNEKLFF TGCGCCAGCAGCCCCCACTCTGGAACTAATGAAAAACTGTTTTTT
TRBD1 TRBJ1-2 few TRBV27 CASSFSGQGPNYGYTF TGTGCCAGCAGTTTCTCGGGACAGGGACCCAACTATGGCTACACCTTC
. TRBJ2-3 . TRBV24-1 CATDRDGSTDTQYF TGTGCCACCGACCGGGACGGCAGCACAGATACGCAGTATTTT
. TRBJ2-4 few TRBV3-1 CASSQGPGIAKNIQYF TGTGCCAGCAGCCAAGGGCCTGGGATAGCCAAAAACATTCAGTACTTC
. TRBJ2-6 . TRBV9 CASSGTKMRGAGANVLTF TGTGCCAGCAGCGGGACTAAAATGAGGGGCGCTGGGGCCAACGTCCTGACTTTC
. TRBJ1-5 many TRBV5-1 CASSLEPSNQPQHF TGCGCCAGCAGCTTGGAGCCGAGCAATCAGCCCCAGCATTTT
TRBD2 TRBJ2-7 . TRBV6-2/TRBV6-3 CASSYPERGADYEQYF TGTGCCAGCAGTTACCCCGAGCGGGGAGCCGACTACGAGCAGTACTTC
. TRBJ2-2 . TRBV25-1 CASSESAAIGELFF TGTGCCAGCAGTGAATCCGCTGCTATCGGGGAGCTGTTTTTT
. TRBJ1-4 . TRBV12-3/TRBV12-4 CASSFGQGRVSEKLFF TGTGCCAGCAGTTTCGGGCAGGGGAGGGTCTCTGAAAAACTGTTTTTT
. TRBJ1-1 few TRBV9 CASSAGDRQNTEAFF TGTGCCAGCAGCGCAGGAGACAGACAGAACACTGAAGCTTTCTTT
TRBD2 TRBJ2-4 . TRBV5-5 CASSLGLGVVQYF TGTGCCAGCAGCCTCGGACTAGGAGTGGTTCAGTACTTC
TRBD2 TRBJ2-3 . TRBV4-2 CASSQDLDAGGTDTQYF TGTGCCAGCAGCCAAGATCTTGACGCGGGGGGCACAGATACGCAGTATTTT
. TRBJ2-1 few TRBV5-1 CASSLWETTSSGYNEQFF TGCGCCAGCAGCTTGTGGGAGACTACAAGCTCAGGGTACAATGAGCAGTTCTTC
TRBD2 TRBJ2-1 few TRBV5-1 CASSLAGLAGYNEQFF TGCGCCAGCAGCTTGGCGGGACTAGCGGGGTACAATGAGCAGTTCTTC
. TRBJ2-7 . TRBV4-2 CASSQEGGSEQYF TGTGCCAGCAGCCAAGAAGGTGGCTCCGAGCAGTACTTC
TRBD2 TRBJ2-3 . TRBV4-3 CASQGLAGGTDTQYF TGCGCCAGCCAGGGACTAGCGGGGGGCACAGATACGCAGTATTTT
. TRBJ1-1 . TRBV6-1 CASSTGGSIMNTEAFF TGTGCCAGCAGTACCGGGGGCAGTATTATGAACACTGAAGCTTTCTTT
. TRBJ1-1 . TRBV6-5 CASSYIGQWARVTEAFF TGTGCCAGCAGTTATATTGGACAGTGGGCGCGTGTCACTGAAGCTTTCTTT
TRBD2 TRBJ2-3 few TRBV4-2 CASSQDPRGRVDTQYF TGTGCCAGCAGCCAAGATCCTCGCGGGAGGGTTGATACGCAGTATTTT
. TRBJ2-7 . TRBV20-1 CSARTPGDPSYEQYF TGCAGTGCTAGAACCCCAGGTGACCCCTCCTACGAGCAGTACTTC
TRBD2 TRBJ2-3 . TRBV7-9 CASSLVLAGADTQYF TGTGCCAGCAGCTTAGTTCTAGCGGGAGCGGATACGCAGTATTTT
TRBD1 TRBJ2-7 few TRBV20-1 CSAWPGQGYEQYF TGCAGTGCCTGGCCGGGACAGGGTTACGAGCAGTACTTC
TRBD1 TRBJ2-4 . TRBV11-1 CASSLALNWDRDMHIQYF TGTGCCAGCAGCTTAGCGCTAAATTGGGACAGGGACATGCACATTCAGTACTTC
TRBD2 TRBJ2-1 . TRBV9 CASSWSGRDNEQFF TGTGCCAGCAGCTGGAGCGGGAGGGACAATGAGCAGTTCTTC
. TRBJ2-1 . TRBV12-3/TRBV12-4 CASSWADCHNEQFF TGTGCCAGCAGTTGGGCAGACTGTCACAATGAGCAGTTCTTC
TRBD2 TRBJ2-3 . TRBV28 CASSFLGLAGQDTQYF TGTGCCAGCAGCTTTTTGGGACTAGCGGGGCAAGATACGCAGTATTTT
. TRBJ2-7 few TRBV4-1 CASSQESRITYEQYF TGCGCCAGCAGCCAAGAGAGTAGGATAACCTACGAGCAGTACTTC
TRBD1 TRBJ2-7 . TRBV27 CASSYRDRGGYEQYF TGTGCCAGCAGTTACCGGGACAGGGGAGGGTACGAGCAGTACTTC
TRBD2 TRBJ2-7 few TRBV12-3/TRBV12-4 CASSISGSYEQYF TGTGCCAGCAGCATTAGCGGGAGCTACGAGCAGTACTTC
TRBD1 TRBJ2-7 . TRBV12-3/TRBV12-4 CASSLGEGDRGRYEQYF TGTGCCAGCAGTTTGGGTGAGGGGGACAGGGGGCGGTACGAGCAGTACTTC